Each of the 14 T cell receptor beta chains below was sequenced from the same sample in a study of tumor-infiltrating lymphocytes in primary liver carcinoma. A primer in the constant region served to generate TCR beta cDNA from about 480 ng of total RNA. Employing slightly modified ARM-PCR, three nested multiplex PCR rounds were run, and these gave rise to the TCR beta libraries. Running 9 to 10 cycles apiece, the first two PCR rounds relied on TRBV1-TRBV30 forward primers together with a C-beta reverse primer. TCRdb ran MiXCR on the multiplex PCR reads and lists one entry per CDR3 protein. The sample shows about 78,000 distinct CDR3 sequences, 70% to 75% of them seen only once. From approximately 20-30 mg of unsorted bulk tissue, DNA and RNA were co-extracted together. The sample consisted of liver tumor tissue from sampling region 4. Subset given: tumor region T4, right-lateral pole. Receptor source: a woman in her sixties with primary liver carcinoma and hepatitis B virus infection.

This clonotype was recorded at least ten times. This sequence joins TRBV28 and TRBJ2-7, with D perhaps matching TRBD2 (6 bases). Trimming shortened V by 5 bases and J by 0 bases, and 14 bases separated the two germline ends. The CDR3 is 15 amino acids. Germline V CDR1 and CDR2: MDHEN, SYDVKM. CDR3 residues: CASSSRTTISYEQYF. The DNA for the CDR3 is TGTGCCAGCAGTAGTCGGACTACAATCTCCTACGAGCAGTACTTC.

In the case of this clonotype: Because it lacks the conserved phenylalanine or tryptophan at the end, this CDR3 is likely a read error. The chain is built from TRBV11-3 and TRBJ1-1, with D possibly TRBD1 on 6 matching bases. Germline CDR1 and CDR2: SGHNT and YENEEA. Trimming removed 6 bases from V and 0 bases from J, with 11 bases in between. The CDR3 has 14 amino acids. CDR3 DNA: TGTGCCAGCAGTTTCGGGACAATGAACACTGAAGCTTTCTCT. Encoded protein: CASSFGTMNTEAFS.

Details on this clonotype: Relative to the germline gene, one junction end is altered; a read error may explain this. CDR3 nucleotides: TGTGCCAGCAGTTTAGACAGGGGAGGGACTGAAGCTTCCTTT. Residues: CASSLDRGGTEASF. J is TRBJ1-1 and V is TRBV11-2; 8 bases match TRBD1. Germline V CDR1 and CDR2: SGHAT, FQNNGV. The CDR3 spans 14 residues.

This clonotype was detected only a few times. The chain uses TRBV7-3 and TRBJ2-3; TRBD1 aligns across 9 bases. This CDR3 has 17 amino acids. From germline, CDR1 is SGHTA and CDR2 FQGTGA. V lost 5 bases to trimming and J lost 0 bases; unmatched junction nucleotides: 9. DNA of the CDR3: TGTGCCAGCAGCAGGGGACAGGGAGTCTCTAGCACAGATACGCAGTATTTT. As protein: CASSRGQGVSSTDTQYF.

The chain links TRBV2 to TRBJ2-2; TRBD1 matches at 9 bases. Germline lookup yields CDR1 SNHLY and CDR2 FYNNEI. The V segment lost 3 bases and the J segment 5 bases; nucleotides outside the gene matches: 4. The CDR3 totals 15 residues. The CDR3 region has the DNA TGTGCCAGCAGTGACAACGACAGGGGGACCGGGGAGCTGTTTTTT. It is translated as CASSDNDRGTGELFF.

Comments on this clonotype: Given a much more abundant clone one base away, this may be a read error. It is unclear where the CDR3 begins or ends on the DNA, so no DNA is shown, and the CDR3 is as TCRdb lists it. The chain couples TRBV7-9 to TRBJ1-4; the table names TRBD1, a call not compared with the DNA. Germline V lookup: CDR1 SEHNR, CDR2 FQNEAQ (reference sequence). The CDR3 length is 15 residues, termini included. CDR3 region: CASSLVGTGNKKLLF.

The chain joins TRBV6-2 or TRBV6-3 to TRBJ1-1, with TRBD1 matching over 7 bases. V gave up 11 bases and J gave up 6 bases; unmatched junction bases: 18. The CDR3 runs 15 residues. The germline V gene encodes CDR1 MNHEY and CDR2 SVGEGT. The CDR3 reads CAVSSLRQGSSEAFF. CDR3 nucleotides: TGTGCCGTCAGTTCGTTAAGACAGGGTTCTTCTGAAGCTTTCTTT.

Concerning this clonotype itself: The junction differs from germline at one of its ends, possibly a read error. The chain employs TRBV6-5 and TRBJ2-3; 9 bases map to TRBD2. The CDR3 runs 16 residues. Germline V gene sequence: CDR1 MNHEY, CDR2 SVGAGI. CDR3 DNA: TGTGTCAGCAGTTACCAGCGACTAGCGGCCAGGGATACGCAGTATTTT. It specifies CVSSYQRLAARDTQYF.

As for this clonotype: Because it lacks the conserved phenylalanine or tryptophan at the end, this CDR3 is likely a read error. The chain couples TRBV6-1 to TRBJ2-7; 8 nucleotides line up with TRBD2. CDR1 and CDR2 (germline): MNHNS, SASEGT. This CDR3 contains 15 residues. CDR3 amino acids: CASCEISGSHLEQYS. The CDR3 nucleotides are TGTGCCAGCTGTGAAATAAGCGGGAGCCACCTCGAGCAGTACTCC.

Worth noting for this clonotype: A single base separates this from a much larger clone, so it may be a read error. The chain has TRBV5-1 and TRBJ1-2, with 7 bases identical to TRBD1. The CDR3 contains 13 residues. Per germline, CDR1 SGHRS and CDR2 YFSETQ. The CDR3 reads CTSRGQAAGGYTF. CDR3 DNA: TGCACCAGCAGAGGACAGGCGGCGGGTGGCTACACCTTC.

CDR3 region: CASKTLVNIRDNEQFF. The CDR3 nucleotides read TGTGCCAGCAAAACTTTGGTGAACATACGGGACAATGAGCAGTTCTTC. This chain joins TRBV6-2 or TRBV6-3 and TRBJ2-1; D uncertain. The CDR3 consists of 16 residues. CDR1 and CDR2 from the germline V gene are MNHEY and SVGEGT. V was shortened by 7 bases and J by 5 bases, with 21 bases between the two germline ends.

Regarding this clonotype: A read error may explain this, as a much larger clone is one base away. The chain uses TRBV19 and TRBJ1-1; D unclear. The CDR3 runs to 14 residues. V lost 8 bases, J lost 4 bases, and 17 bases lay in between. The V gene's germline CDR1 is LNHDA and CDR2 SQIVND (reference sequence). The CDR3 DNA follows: TGTGCCAGTCACATCGACCGGGCGAGCACTGAAGCTTTCTTT. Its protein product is CASHIDRASTEAFF.

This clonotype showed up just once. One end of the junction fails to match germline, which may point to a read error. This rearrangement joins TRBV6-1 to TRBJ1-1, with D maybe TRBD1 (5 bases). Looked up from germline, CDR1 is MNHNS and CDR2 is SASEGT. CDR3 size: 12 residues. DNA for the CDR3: TGTGCCAGCAGTGACGTCGGGACGTTGCCCAACTTT. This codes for CASSDVGTLPNF.

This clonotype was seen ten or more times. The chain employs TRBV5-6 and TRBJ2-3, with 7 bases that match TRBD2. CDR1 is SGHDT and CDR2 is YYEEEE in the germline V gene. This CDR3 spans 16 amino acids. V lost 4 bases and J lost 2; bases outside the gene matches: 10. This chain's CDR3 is CASSPRTRWTTDTQYF. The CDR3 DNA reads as TGTGCCAGCAGCCCTAGGACTAGATGGACCACAGATACGCAGTATTTT. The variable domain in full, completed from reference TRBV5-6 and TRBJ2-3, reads DAGVTQSPTHLIKTRGQQVTLRCSPKSGHDTVSWYQQALGQGPQFIFQYYEEEERQRGNFPDRFSGHQFPNYSSELNVNALLLGDSALYLCASSPRTRWTTDTQYFGPGTRLTVL.